These 21 T cell receptor beta chains were sequenced from one sample in a study of T cells in Graves' hyperthyroidism and ophthalmopathy. RNA transcripts gave rise to amplified TCR beta CDR3 regions. Researchers ran a first-round RT-PCR on the TCR CDR3 using the HTBI primer set. TCRdb re-called the multiplex PCR reads through MiXCR, storing one row per CDR3 protein. The sample holds about 270,000 distinct CDR3 sequences, about 20% seen once. Sequenced: blood. These receptors originate from a man aged 30-40 years with Graves' ophthalmopathy.

This chain uses TRBV13 with TRBJ1-2; 7 bases map to TRBD1. This CDR3 spans 15 amino acids. J gave up 2 bases and V 5 bases, and 8 bases lay outside the gene matches. CDR1 is PRHDT, CDR2 FYEKMQ, per germline (reference sequence). CDR3 nucleotides: TGTGCCAGCAGCGCCCTCAGGGGGAGCAACTATGGCTACACCTTC. Translated, it gives CASSALRGSNYGYTF.

This clonotype came up many times. CDR3 nucleotides: TGCGCCAGCAGGACCGGGACAGGGTGGAATTCACCCCTCCACTTT. This codes for CASRTGTGWNSPLHF. The chain carries TRBV10-2 and TRBJ1-6; 9 bases line up with TRBD1. Germline trimming cut 6 bases from V and 7 bases from J; bases unmatched to any gene: 7. Germline-derived CDR1 and CDR2 are WSHSY and SAAADI. This CDR3 region has 15 residues.

The rearrangement links TRBV24-1 to TRBJ2-4; D not resolved. Germline CDR1 and CDR2: KGHDR and SFDVKD. This CDR3 spans 13 amino acids. Trimming left V 9 bases short and J 0 bases short, with 8 bases between. CDR3 nucleotide sequence: TGTGCCACCGGTAGTGGAGCCAAAAACATTCAGTACTTC. This gives the protein CATGSGAKNIQYF.

This clonotype was seen many times. This sequence joins TRBV11-2 and TRBJ2-2; TRBD2 matches 9 bases. Germline CDR1 reads SGHAT; CDR2 reads FQNNGV. The CDR3 spans 16 residues. V gave up 7 bases and J gave up 5 bases; unmatched junction bases: 11. The chain's CDR3 is CASNPSGRPGTGELFF. In nucleotides, the CDR3 is TGTGCCAGCAACCCCAGCGGGAGGCCGGGGACCGGGGAGCTGTTTTTT. Looking up the rest from reference TRBV11-2 and TRBJ2-2 gives the full variable domain: EAGVAQSPRYKIIEKRQSVAFWCNPISGHATLYWYQQILGQGPKLLIQFQNNGVVDDSQLPKDRFSAERLKGVDSTLKIQPAKLEDSAVYLCASNPSGRPGTGELFFGEGSRLTVL.

This clonotype was recorded many times. V gene TRBV18 combines with J gene TRBJ2-7, with a possible D match to TRBD1 (5 bases). From germline, CDR1 is KGHSH and CDR2 LQKENI. The CDR3 totals 15 residues. The V gene lost 3 bases and the J gene lost 2 bases, with 14 bases spanning the gap. The CDR3 sequence: CASSPNSDSAYEQYF. CDR3 bases: TGTGCCAGCTCACCCAACTCCGACAGCGCCTACGAGCAGTACTTC. The variable domain in full, with the rest retrieved from reference TRBV18 and TRBJ2-7, is NAGVMQNPRHLVRRRGQEARLRCSPMKGHSHVYWYRQLPEEGLKFMVYLQKENIIDESGMPKERFSAEFPKEGPSILRIQQVVRGDSAAYFCASSPNSDSAYEQYFGPGTRLTVT.

This clonotype was recorded a few times. V is TRBV6-1 and J is TRBJ1-1, with a possible D match to TRBD1 (5 bases). V was pared by 5 bases and J by 4 bases, with 17 bases between. Per the germline V gene, CDR1 is MNHNS and CDR2 is SASEGT. The CDR3 covers 15 residues. The CDR3 DNA follows: TGTGCCAGCAGTTATGATACGAATGGGGGCACTGAAGCTTTCTTT. It encodes CASSYDTNGGTEAFF.

This clonotype has just a few counts. V and J are TRBV5-1 and TRBJ2-3; 7 bases agree with TRBD2. This CDR3 has 16 amino acids. Germline V gives CDR1 SGHRS, CDR2 YFSETQ. J gave up 2 bases and V 4 bases, and 10 bases lay outside the gene matches. The CDR3 here is CASSPREAGVTDTQYF. The CDR3 nucleotides are TGCGCCAGCAGCCCACGGGAGGCGGGAGTCACAGATACGCAGTATTTT.

The V gene is TRBV16, the J gene TRBJ1-1; D gene unclear. CDR1 is KGHSY, CDR2 FQNENV, per germline. V lost 0 bases and J 5 bases, leaving 7 bases between the germline ends. The CDR3 length is 13 residues. CDR3 sequence reads: CASSQSRVTEAFF. As DNA, the CDR3 is TGTGCCAGCAGCCAATCGCGGGTGACTGAAGCTTTCTTT.

This clonotype was picked up one time. V is TRBV12-3 or TRBV12-4 and J is TRBJ2-1, with D possibly TRBD2 on 6 matching bases. The CDR3 extends over 18 amino acids. V was trimmed by 1 base and J by 0 bases, leaving 16 bases between them. DNA for the CDR3: TGTGCCAGCAGTTTAGGGCGGGGTAGCTCGGGCTCCTACAATGAGCAGTTCTTC. Translated: CASSLGRGSSGSYNEQFF.

The V and J genes are TRBV5-1 and TRBJ2-5, with TRBD2 matching over 11 bases. CDR3 length: 14 residues. Germline CDR1 SGHRS, CDR2 YFSETQ. V lost 5 bases to trimming and J lost 3 bases; unmatched junction nucleotides: 3. The CDR3 loop reads CASRQGLAEETQYF. The CDR3 DNA is TGCGCCAGCAGGCAGGGACTAGCGGAAGAGACCCAGTACTTC.

The rearrangement joins TRBV6-1 to TRBJ2-3; D unresolved. CDR1 and CDR2 (germline): MNHNS, SASEGT. This CDR3 comprises 14 residues. Trimming shortened V by 6 bases and J by 2 bases, and 12 bases separated the two germline ends. In DNA, the CDR3 is TGTGCCAGCAGCCCCGGTCGGCTCACAGATACGCAGTATTTT. Encoded protein: CASSPGRLTDTQYF.

This clonotype was picked up many times. This rearrangement joins TRBV18 to TRBJ1-5, with D unresolved. Trimming cost V 2 bases and J 4 bases, with 12 bases left between them. From germline, CDR1 is KGHSH and CDR2 LQKENI. The CDR3 has 15 amino acids. CDR3 sequence: CASSPTGRQNQPQHF. The CDR3 DNA sequence: TGTGCCAGCTCACCAACCGGACGGCAAAATCAGCCCCAGCATTTT.

V is TRBV29-1 and J is TRBJ2-7; no definite D call. Germline V gives CDR1 SQVTM, CDR2 ANQGSEA. Trimming removed 6 bases at V and 0 bases at J, with 9 bases between. CDR3 length: 12 amino acids. This CDR3 is CSVHVNSYEQYF. DNA for the CDR3: TGCAGCGTCCACGTGAACTCCTACGAGCAGTACTTC.

The CDR3 DNA sequence: TGCAGTGCGAAGCACTACGACTCTGGAAACACCATATATTTT. This codes for CSAKHYDSGNTIYF. The chain combines TRBV20-1 with TRBJ1-3; D is unresolved. This CDR3 region has 14 residues. Trimming left V 6 bases short and J 0 bases short, with 12 bases between. Per germline, CDR1 DFQATT and CDR2 SNEGSKA (reference sequence).

This clonotype has more than one count but fewer than ten. The chain is built from TRBV5-4 and TRBJ1-1; D is uncertain. This CDR3 has 13 residues. V was pared by 3 bases and J by 1 base, with 7 bases between. The V gene's germline CDR1 is SGHNT and CDR2 YYREEE (reference sequence). The CDR3 here is CASSWAGNTEAFF. The CDR3 nucleotides are TGTGCCAGCAGCTGGGCCGGGAACACTGAAGCTTTCTTT.

CDR3 DNA sequence: TGCAGCGTTGAGTTAGCGGGAGGGCCCGTAGATACGCAGTATTTT. It codes for CSVELAGGPVDTQYF. The V gene is TRBV29-1, the J gene TRBJ2-3; TRBD2 aligns across 11 bases. The CDR3 contains 15 residues. Germline V gives CDR1 SQVTM, CDR2 ANQGSEA. J gave up 5 bases and V 3 bases, and 7 bases lay outside the gene matches.

The chain recombines TRBV9 with TRBJ2-1, with 8 bases identical to TRBD1. V shed 3 bases, J shed 8 bases, and the junction held 7 bases outside the gene matches. The CDR3 totals 14 residues. Germline assignment: CDR1 SGDLS and CDR2 YYNGEE. The CDR3 loop is CASSGDRGRDEQFF. DNA of the CDR3: TGTGCCAGCAGCGGAGACAGGGGACGGGATGAGCAGTTCTTC.

This clonotype was found many times. The chain uses TRBV29-1 and TRBJ1-1; D possibly corresponds to TRBD1 (5 bases). Trimming shortened V by 1 base and J by 5 bases, and 11 bases separated the two germline ends. There are 13 residues in the CDR3. Germline V lookup: CDR1 SQVTM, CDR2 ANQGSEA. CDR3 loop: CSVEGGARTEAFF. In DNA, the CDR3 is TGCAGCGTTGAAGGCGGGGCGCGGACTGAAGCTTTCTTT.

V usage is TRBV24-1 and J usage is TRBJ2-1, with 8 bases identical to TRBD2. The CDR3 covers 15 residues. J gave up 5 bases and V 0 bases, and 2 bases lay outside the gene matches. Germline CDR1 is KGHDR and CDR2 is SFDVKD. The CDR3 region has the DNA TGTGCCACCAGTGATTTGACGGGAGGGGACAATGAGCAGTTCTTC. Translation gives CATSDLTGGDNEQFF.

V is TRBV5-1 and J is TRBJ2-1; no clear D. This CDR3 spans 13 amino acids. Trimming took off 0 bases at V and 5 bases at J, with 6 bases between the two ends. Germline V gives CDR1 SGHRS, CDR2 YFSETQ. The CDR3 bases are TGCGCCAGCAGCTTGGCCAGCGACAATGAGCAGTTCTTC. It yields the protein CASSLASDNEQFF.

This clonotype was observed many times. The chain carries TRBV30 and TRBJ2-2, with TRBD1 identical over 7 bases. The CDR3 is 14 residues long. J gave up 5 bases and V 8 bases, and 11 bases lay outside the gene matches. CDR1 is GTSNPN and CDR2 is SVGIG in the germline V gene (reference sequence). In DNA, the CDR3 is TGTGCCGGAAGAGGGGGCGCGGGTACCGGGGAGCTGTTTTTT. It encodes CAGRGGAGTGELFF.